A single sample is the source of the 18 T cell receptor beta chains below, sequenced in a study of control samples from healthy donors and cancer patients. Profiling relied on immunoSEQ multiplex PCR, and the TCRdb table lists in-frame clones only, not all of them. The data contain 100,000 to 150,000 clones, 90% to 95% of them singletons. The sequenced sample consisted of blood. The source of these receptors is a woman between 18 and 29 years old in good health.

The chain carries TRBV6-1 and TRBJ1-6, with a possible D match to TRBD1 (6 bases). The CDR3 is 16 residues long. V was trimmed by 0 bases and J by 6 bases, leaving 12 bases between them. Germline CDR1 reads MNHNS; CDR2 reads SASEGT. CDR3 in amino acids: CASSEARGAGNSPLHF. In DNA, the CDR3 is TGTGCCAGCAGTGAAGCTCGGGGGGCTGGTAATTCACCCCTCCACTTT.

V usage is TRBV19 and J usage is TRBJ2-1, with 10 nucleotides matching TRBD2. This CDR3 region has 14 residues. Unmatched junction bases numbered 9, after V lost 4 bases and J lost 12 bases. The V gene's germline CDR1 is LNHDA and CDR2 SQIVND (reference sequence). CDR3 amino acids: CASSSTGTSVVQFF. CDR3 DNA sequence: TGTGCCAGTAGTAGCACCGGGACTAGCGTGGTGCAGTTCTTC.

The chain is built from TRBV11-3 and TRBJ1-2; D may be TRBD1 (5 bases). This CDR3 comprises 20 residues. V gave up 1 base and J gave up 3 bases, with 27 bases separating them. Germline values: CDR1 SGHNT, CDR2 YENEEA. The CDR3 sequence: CASSLGTSRGKVHRHYGYTF. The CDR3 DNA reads TGTGCCAGCAGCTTAGGTACTAGTCGGGGCAAAGTCCACCGGCACTATGGCTACACCTTC.

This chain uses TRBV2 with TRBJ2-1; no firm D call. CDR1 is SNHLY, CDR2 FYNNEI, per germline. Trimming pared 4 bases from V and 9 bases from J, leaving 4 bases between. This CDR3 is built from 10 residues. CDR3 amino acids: CASSVSEQFF. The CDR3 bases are TGTGCCAGCAGTGTAAGTGAGCAGTTCTTC.

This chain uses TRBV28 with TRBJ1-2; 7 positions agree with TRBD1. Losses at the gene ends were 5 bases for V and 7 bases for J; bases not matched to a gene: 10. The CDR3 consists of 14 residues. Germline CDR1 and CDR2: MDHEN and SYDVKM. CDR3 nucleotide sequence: TGTGCCAGCAGTCTAATCCAGACAGGGAGTGGCTACACCTTC. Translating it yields CASSLIQTGSGYTF.

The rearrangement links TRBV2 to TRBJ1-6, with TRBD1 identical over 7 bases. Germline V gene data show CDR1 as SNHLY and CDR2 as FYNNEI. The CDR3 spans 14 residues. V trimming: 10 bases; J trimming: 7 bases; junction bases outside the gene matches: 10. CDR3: CATHLTGTNSPLHF. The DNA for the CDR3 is TGTGCCACCCATTTGACAGGGACAAATTCACCCCTCCACTTT.

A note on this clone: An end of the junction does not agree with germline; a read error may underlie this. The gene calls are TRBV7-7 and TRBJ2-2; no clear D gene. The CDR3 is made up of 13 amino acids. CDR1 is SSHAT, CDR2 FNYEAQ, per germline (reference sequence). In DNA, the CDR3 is TGTGCTAGCAGCCCGAGTACTACCGGGGAGCTGTTTTTT. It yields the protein CASSPSTTGELFF.

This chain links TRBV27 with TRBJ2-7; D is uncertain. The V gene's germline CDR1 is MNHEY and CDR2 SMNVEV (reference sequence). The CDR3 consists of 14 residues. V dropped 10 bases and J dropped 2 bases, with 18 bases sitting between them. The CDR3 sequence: CAKAPEDCTYEQYF. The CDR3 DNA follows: TGTGCCAAAGCGCCCGAAGACTGCACCTACGAGCAGTACTTC.

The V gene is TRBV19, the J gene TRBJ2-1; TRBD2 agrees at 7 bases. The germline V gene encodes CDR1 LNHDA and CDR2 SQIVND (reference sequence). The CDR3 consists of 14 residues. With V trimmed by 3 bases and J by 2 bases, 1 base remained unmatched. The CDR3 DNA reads TGTGCCAGTAGTATGGGGGGGACCTACAATGAGCAGTTCTTC. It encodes CASSMGGTYNEQFF.

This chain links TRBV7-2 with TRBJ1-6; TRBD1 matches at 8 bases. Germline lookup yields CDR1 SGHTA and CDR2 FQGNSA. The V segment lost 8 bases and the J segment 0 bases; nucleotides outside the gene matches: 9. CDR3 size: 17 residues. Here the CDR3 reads CASRGRGRGSYNSPLHF. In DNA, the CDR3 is TGTGCCAGCCGGGGCAGGGGGCGAGGCTCCTATAATTCACCCCTCCACTTT.

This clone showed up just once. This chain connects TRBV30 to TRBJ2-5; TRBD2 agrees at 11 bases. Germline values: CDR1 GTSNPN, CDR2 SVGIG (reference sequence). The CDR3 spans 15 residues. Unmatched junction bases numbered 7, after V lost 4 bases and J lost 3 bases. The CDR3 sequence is CAWIMTGLAEETQYF. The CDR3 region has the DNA TGTGCCTGGATTATGACGGGACTAGCGGAAGAGACCCAGTACTTC.

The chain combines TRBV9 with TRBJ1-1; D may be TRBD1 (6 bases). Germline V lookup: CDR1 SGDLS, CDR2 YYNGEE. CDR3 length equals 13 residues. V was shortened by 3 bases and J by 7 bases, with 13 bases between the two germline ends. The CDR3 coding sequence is TGTGCCAGCAGCGGCCCCATGACAGGTGAAGCTTTCTTT. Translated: CASSGPMTGEAFF.

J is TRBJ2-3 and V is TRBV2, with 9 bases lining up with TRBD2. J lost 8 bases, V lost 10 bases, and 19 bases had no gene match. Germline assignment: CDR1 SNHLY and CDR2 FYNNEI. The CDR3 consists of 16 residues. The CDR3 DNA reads TGTGCCACCATATGGTCGGGTGGTAGCGGGGGAAGTACGCAGTATTTT. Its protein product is CATIWSGGSGGSTQYF.

The CDR3: CASSRPGYTF. The CDR3 region has the DNA TGCGCCAGCTCACGTCCAGGCTACACCTTC. V gene TRBV23-1 combines with J gene TRBJ1-2; unclear D gene. TRBV23-1 is flagged as an ORF with uncertain function. This CDR3 has 10 amino acids. Trimming took 8 bases from V and 8 from J, leaving 9 bases between them.

The CDR3 loop is CASSRQGSDQPQHF. The DNA of the CDR3 is TGTGCCAGCAGCCGACAGGGTTCCGATCAGCCCCAGCATTTT. This chain links TRBV3-1 (or the pseudogene TRBV3-2) with TRBJ1-5, with 7 bases lining up with TRBD1. J was trimmed by 5 bases and V by 4 bases; bases with no gene match: 5. The germline CDR1 and CDR2 sequences are LGHDT and YNNKEL (reference sequence). The CDR3 is 14 residues long.

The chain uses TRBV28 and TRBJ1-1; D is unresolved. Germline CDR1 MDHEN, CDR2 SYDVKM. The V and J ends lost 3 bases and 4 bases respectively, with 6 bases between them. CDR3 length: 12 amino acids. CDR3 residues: CASSFSLTEAFF. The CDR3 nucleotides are TGTGCCAGCAGTTTCTCGCTCACTGAAGCTTTCTTT. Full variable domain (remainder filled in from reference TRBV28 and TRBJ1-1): DVKVTQSSRYLVKRTGEKVFLECVQDMDHENMFWYRQDPGLGLRLIYFSYDVKMKEKGDIPEGYSVSREKKERFSLILESASTNQTSMYLCASSFSLTEAFFGQGTRLTVV.

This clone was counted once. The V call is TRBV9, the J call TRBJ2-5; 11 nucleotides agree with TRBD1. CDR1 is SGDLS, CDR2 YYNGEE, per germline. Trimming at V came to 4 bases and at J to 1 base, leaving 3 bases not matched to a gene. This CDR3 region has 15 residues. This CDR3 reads CASSLGTGGQETQYF. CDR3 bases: TGTGCCAGCAGCCTCGGGACAGGGGGCCAAGAGACCCAGTACTTC.

The CDR3 coding sequence is TGTGCCAGCAGTCCCGACAGGGTGGGGTACACCGGGGAGCTGTTTTTT. Residues: CASSPDRVGYTGELFF. The rearrangement uses TRBV28 and TRBJ2-2; 7 bases match TRBD1. CDR3 length: 16 residues. The germline V gene encodes CDR1 MDHEN and CDR2 SYDVKM. Trimming removed 5 bases from V and 3 bases from J; junction bases left unmatched: 9.